This T cell receptor beta chain was observed in a study of blood T cell repertoires in COVID-19. Study at large: The United States, Italy and Spain were the sources of the acute and convalescent COVID-19 samples. From T cells, B-cell-depleted T cells, or PBMCs came the material, which was cDNA or gDNA.

TCRdb keeps only in-frame clones here, not all; method: immunoSEQ multiplex PCR. The sample holds 350,000 to 500,000 clones; 80% to 90% are singletons and the top ten take less than 0.95%. Losses at the gene ends were 6 bases for V and 5 bases for J; bases not matched to a gene: 4. The CDR3 runs to 12 residues. The germline CDR1 and CDR2 sequences are LNHDA and SQIVND (reference sequence). The sample consisted of peripheral blood. The chain uses TRBV19 and TRBJ2-7, with 7 nucleotides matching TRBD2. The sequence derives from a young man with COVID-19, enrolled during active disease. This chain's CDR3 is CASRGGVHEQYF. The DNA of the CDR3 is TGTGCCAGTAGGGGAGGGGTCCACGAGCAGTACTTC.